These 16 T cell receptor beta chains share one sample of origin, sequenced in a study of vaccination effects on CD4 cells after COVID-19. No antigens are known for them. Within the ViraFEST assay, antigen-specific CD4+ T cells underwent expansion with viral peptide pools prior to sequencing. The culture ran for 10 to 11 days, and then CD4+ T cells were isolated. Previously uninfected by SARS-CoV-2, the vaccine recipients also showed negative nucleocapsid antibodies. Libraries were prepared by immunoSEQ multiplex PCR; TCRdb keeps only in-frame clonotypes and omits some of them. The sample holds about 20,000 clones, over 65% seen once. The sample here was CD4+ T cells from PBMCs cultured with HCoV-NL63 spike peptides, taken before COVID-19 vaccination. These receptor sequences come from a human donor who received a COVID-19 vaccine.

This rearrangement joins TRBV2 to TRBJ2-3, with 10 nucleotides matching TRBD2. The CDR3 has 15 residues. The ends lost 6 bases at V and 4 bases at J; junction bases unmatched: 7. Per the germline V gene, CDR1 is SNHLY and CDR2 is FYNNEI. The CDR3 region has the DNA TGTGCCAGCAGCCCGGGACTAGCGTTGTCAGATACGCAGTATTTT. Its translation: CASSPGLALSDTQYF.

This clone was counted once. This chain connects TRBV6-1 to TRBJ2-5, with 8 bases lining up with TRBD1. Losses at the gene ends were 1 base for V and 2 bases for J; bases not matched to a gene: 3. CDR3 length: 15 amino acids. Germline V CDR1 and CDR2: MNHNS, SASEGT. CDR3 in amino acids: CASSEVHRGQETQYF. The CDR3, as DNA: TGTGCCAGCAGTGAAGTTCACAGGGGGCAAGAGACCCAGTACTTC.

The rearrangement uses TRBV24-1 and TRBJ2-3; 10 nucleotides line up with TRBD2. J was trimmed by 6 bases and V by 3 bases; bases with no gene match: 5. This CDR3 is 15 amino acids long. Per the germline V gene, CDR1 is KGHDR and CDR2 is SFDVKD. CDR3: CATSDTGTSADTQYF. In DNA, the CDR3 is TGTGCCACCAGTGATACCGGGACTAGCGCCGATACGCAGTATTTT.

This chain joins TRBV5-8 and TRBJ1-4; 9 bases fit TRBD1. Germline V CDR1 and CDR2: SGHTS, YDEGEE. With V trimmed by 4 bases and J by 6 bases, 7 bases remained unmatched. The CDR3 is 15 amino acids. CDR3 region: CASSRTGGWDEKLFF. CDR3 DNA sequence: TGTGCCAGCAGCCGAACAGGGGGCTGGGATGAAAAACTGTTTTTT.

The count of this clone is one. The genes are TRBV3-1 (or the pseudogene TRBV3-2) and TRBJ2-1, with D perhaps matching TRBD1 (8 bases). Deletions cut 2 bases from V and 6 bases from J, with 17 bases between. The CDR3 runs to 16 residues. Germline V gene data show CDR1 as LGHDT and CDR2 as YNNKEL (reference sequence). The CDR3 sequence is CASSQPNRGGLNEQFF. The DNA of the CDR3 is TGTGCCAGCAGCCAACCAAACAGGGGGGGACTCAATGAGCAGTTCTTC.

This chain links TRBV25-1 with TRBJ1-5; D is uncertain. The germline V gene has CDR1 MGHDK and CDR2 SYGVNS. Trimming took off 7 bases at V and 7 bases at J, with 11 bases between the two ends. The CDR3 is made up of 12 amino acids. CDR3 sequence reads: CASNGIGQPQHF. For the CDR3, the DNA is TGTGCCAGCAATGGGATAGGCCAGCCCCAGCATTTT.

The gene calls are TRBV12-3 or TRBV12-4 and TRBJ1-1; no definite D call. This CDR3 is 13 amino acids long. V lost 1 base to trimming and J lost 4 bases, with 7 bases between them. The CDR3 reads CASSLGGGTEAFF. CDR3 in DNA: TGTGCCAGCAGTTTAGGGGGAGGCACTGAAGCTTTCTTT.

The rearrangement uses TRBV6-6 and TRBJ2-3; TRBD1 might be the D (6 bases). Germline CDR1 MNHNY, CDR2 SVGAGI (reference sequence). V was cut by 4 bases and J by 2 bases, with 10 bases left in between. The length of the CDR3 is 14 residues. The CDR3 protein is CASSFGQFTDTQYF. The CDR3 coding sequence is TGTGCCAGCAGTTTCGGACAGTTCACAGATACGCAGTATTTT.

As concerns this clone: The junction does not match germline at one end; this may be a read error. The gene calls are TRBV5-4 and TRBJ2-6; either TRBD1 or TRBD2 may fit D (5 bases each). CDR1 and CDR2 (germline): SGHNT, YYREEE (reference sequence). The CDR3 loop spans 12 amino acids. The CDR3 sequence is CASSLGDNVLTF. CDR3 nucleotide sequence: TGTGCCAGCAGCCTGGGGGACAACGTCCTGACTTTC. Full variable domain (missing parts from reference TRBV5-4 and TRBJ2-6): ETGVTQSPTHLIKTRGQQVTLRCSSQSGHNTVSWYQQALGQGPQFIFQYYREEENGRGNFPPRFSGLQFPNYSSELNVNALELDDSALYLCASSLGDNVLTFGAGSRLTVL.

This clone was picked up a small number of times. The chain is built from TRBV12-5 and TRBJ1-1; maybe TRBD1 (5 bases). Germline-derived CDR1 and CDR2 are LGHNT and FRNRAP. The CDR3 runs to 14 residues. With 0 bases removed from V and 9 bases from J, the gap between germline ends came to 14 bases. CDR3 sequence: CASGLVDSNSQAFF. DNA for the CDR3: TGTGCTAGTGGTTTGGTAGACAGTAATTCCCAAGCTTTCTTT. The full variable domain, in which reference TRBV12-5 and TRBJ1-1 provide the parts outside the CDR3, is DARVTQTPRHKVTEMGQEVTMRCQPILGHNTVFWYRQTMMQGLELLAYFRNRAPLDDSGMPKDRFSAEMPDATLATLKIQPSEPRDSAVYFCASGLVDSNSQAFFGQGTRLTVV.

V is TRBV24-1 and J is TRBJ2-1; no reliable D call. Trimming left V 5 bases short and J 3 bases short, with 7 bases between. CDR1 is KGHDR, CDR2 SFDVKD, per germline. The CDR3 is 13 amino acids. CDR3 amino acids: CATSARLYNEQFF. In nucleotides, the CDR3 is TGTGCCACCAGTGCCAGACTCTACAATGAGCAGTTCTTC.

This chain connects TRBV4-1 to TRBJ1-1; D is unclear. Germline V gene data show CDR1 as MGHRA and CDR2 as YSYEKL. Deletions cut 3 bases from V and 1 base from J, with 12 bases between. CDR3 length: 15 amino acids. The CDR3 spells CASSQSGTANTEAFF. The CDR3 nucleotides read TGCGCCAGCAGCCAGTCGGGAACAGCGAACACTGAAGCTTTCTTT.

Only a few counts were recorded for this clone. The V gene is TRBV29-1, the J gene TRBJ1-1, with D uncertain. V lost 4 bases, J lost 1 base, and 10 bases lay in between. The CDR3 length is 13 residues. Germline V lookup: CDR1 SQVTM, CDR2 ANQGSEA. The CDR3 sequence: CSVVRRSNTEAFF. CDR3 DNA: TGCAGCGTTGTCAGGCGTTCGAACACTGAAGCTTTCTTT. The full variable domain, its missing parts supplied by reference TRBV29-1 and TRBJ1-1, is SAVISQKPSRDICQRGTSLTIQCQVDSQVTMMFWYRQQPGQSLTLIATANQGSEATYESGFVIDKFPISRPNLTFSTLTVSNMSPEDSSIYLCSVVRRSNTEAFFGQGTRLTVV.

V is TRBV3-1 (or the pseudogene TRBV3-2) and J is TRBJ1-1; 10 bases match TRBD1. From germline, CDR1 is LGHDT and CDR2 YNNKEL (reference sequence). Losses at the gene ends were 2 bases for V and 6 bases for J; bases not matched to a gene: 6. This CDR3 has 15 residues. CDR3 region: CASSQPGQGIAEAFF. The CDR3 DNA follows: TGTGCCAGCAGCCAACCGGGACAGGGGATCGCTGAAGCTTTCTTT.

CDR3 DNA sequence: TGTGCCAGCAGCCTAACAGGGGTGAATGAGCAGTTCTTC. It encodes CASSLTGVNEQFF. The rearrangement links TRBV11-3 to TRBJ2-1, with TRBD1 matching 7 bases. Germline assignment: CDR1 SGHNT and CDR2 YENEEA. The ends lost 5 bases at V and 7 bases at J; junction bases unmatched: 5. The CDR3 has 13 residues. Using reference TRBV11-3 and TRBJ2-1 for the parts outside the CDR3, the full variable domain is EAGVVQSPRYKIIEKKQPVAFWCNPISGHNTLYWYLQNLGQGPELLIRYENEEAVDDSQLPKDRFSAERLKGVDSTLKIQPAELGDSAVYLCASSLTGVNEQFFGPGTRLTVL.

The chain combines TRBV10-1 with TRBJ1-1, with unresolved D. Germline V gene sequence: CDR1 WNHNN, CDR2 SYGVQD (reference sequence). V was clipped by 0 bases and J by 5 bases, with 16 bases between them. The length of the CDR3 is 16 residues. In DNA form, the CDR3 reads TGCGCCAGCAGTGAGTCGGATTACTTCAGCGGGACTGAAGCTTTCTTT. Translated, it gives CASSESDYFSGTEAFF.